This T cell receptor beta chain was observed in a study of vaccination and CD4 T cells after COVID-19. In the study overall: In the control cultures, a CEFX pool, an HIV-1 Nef pool, or no peptide was supplied.

Study-wide results and caveats: SARS-CoV-2-reactive clonotype medians increased from about 20 to 38, not significantly. Only after vaccination were a median roughly 90% of convalescents' reactive clones seen.

Treatment in this sample: approximately 9-day PBMC culture with coronavirus spike peptide pools or control peptides (ViraFEST assay). This clonotype was seen once. Its target is not known. The CDR3 is 12 residues long. V dropped 5 bases and J dropped 3 bases, with 7 bases sitting between them. Germline assignment: CDR1 SGHNT and CDR2 YYREEE (reference sequence). Sequenced with the Oncomine TCR Beta short-read assay was DNA taken from cultured CD4+ T cells. Genomic DNA was isolated from cultured CD4+ T cells. TCRdb reanalysed the PCR reads using MiXCR and keeps one entry per CDR3 protein. The top ten hold approximately 17% of the sample, which has under 15,000 distinct CDR3 sequences, around 60% seen once.

The sample was cultured CD4+ T cells from blood, taken after SARS-CoV-2 vaccination. The rearrangement uses TRBV5-4 and TRBJ2-3, with unresolved D. The clonotype originates from a human donor with COVID-19. CDR3 amino acids: CASSLRTDTQYF. The CDR3 region has the DNA TGTGCCAGCAGTCTTCGGACAGATACGCAGTATTTT.